Below are 21 T cell receptor beta chains sequenced from a single sample in a study of OX40 agonist ivuxolimab in advanced cancers. Sequenced by immunoSEQ multiplex PCR; TCRdb stores in-frame clones only, minus some. The sample shows about 62,000 clones, almost 95% of them seen only once. The sequenced sample was CD4+ or CD8+ T cells sorted from blood, obtained in a trial of the OX40 agonist ivuxolimab. These receptors originate from an adult with an advanced solid tumor such as melanoma, head and neck, liver or kidney cancer.

The gene calls are TRBV10-3 and TRBJ2-2; D is uncertain. The CDR3 runs 14 residues. Germline CDR1 reads ENHRY; CDR2 reads SYGVKD. Deletions cut 2 bases from V and 6 bases from J, with 10 bases between. DNA of the CDR3: TGTGCCATCAGTGAGCCTGGGATTGCCGGGGAGCTGTTTTTT. Amino acids: CAISEPGIAGELFF.

This chain joins TRBV9 and TRBJ1-3; 8 bases map to TRBD1. V was pared by 3 bases and J by 2 bases, with 4 bases of the junction left unmatched. CDR3 length: 15 amino acids. The germline V gene has CDR1 SGDLS and CDR2 YYNGEE. The CDR3 sequence is CASSGQGSPGNTIYF. CDR3 DNA: TGTGCCAGCAGCGGACAGGGGTCCCCTGGAAACACCATATATTTT.

The chain carries TRBV5-1 and TRBJ2-1; the D gene is possibly TRBD1 (6 bases). Germline V gene data show CDR1 as SGHRS and CDR2 as YFSETQ. Trimming stripped 4 bases from V and 4 bases from J, with 15 bases between. The CDR3 runs 15 residues. In DNA, the CDR3 is TGCGCCAGCAGCCCGACAGGTCCGGGGTACAATGAGCAGTTCTTC. As protein: CASSPTGPGYNEQFF. Looking up the rest from reference TRBV5-1 and TRBJ2-1 gives the full variable domain: KAGVTQTPRYLIKTRGQQVTLSCSPISGHRSVSWYQQTPGQGLQFLFEYFSETQRNKGNFPGRFSGRQFSNSRSEMNVSTLELGDSALYLCASSPTGPGYNEQFFGPGTRLTVL.

The chain links TRBV7-3 to TRBJ2-1; TRBD2 might be the D (6 bases). The ends were cut back, 5 bases at V and 3 bases at J, with 8 bases in the middle. This CDR3 spans 13 amino acids. Germline lookup yields CDR1 SGHTA and CDR2 FQGTGA. The DNA for the CDR3 is TGTGCCAGCAGCGGGGGGAGCTACAATGAGCAGTTCTTC. Its translation: CASSGGSYNEQFF.

This sequence joins TRBV4-1 and TRBJ2-5, with D perhaps matching TRBD2 (5 bases). The CDR3 is 15 amino acids. The germline V gene encodes CDR1 MGHRA and CDR2 YSYEKL. V was shortened by 3 bases and J by 1 base, with 12 bases between the two germline ends. The CDR3 loop reads CASSHDGRGQETQYF. The CDR3 nucleotides are TGCGCCAGCAGCCATGACGGTCGGGGCCAAGAGACCCAGTACTTC.

The chain couples TRBV13 to TRBJ1-1; D is uncertain. The CDR3 has 14 residues. CDR1 and CDR2 from the germline V gene are PRHDT and FYEKMQ (reference sequence). V lost 5 bases and J lost 2, with 12 bases in between. The CDR3 DNA reads as TGTGCCAGCAGCCCACGGACGGACAACACTGAAGCTTTCTTT. Its protein product is CASSPRTDNTEAFF. The full variable domain, rest sourced from reference TRBV13 and TRBJ1-1, is AAGVIQSPRHLIKEKRETATLKCYPIPRHDTVYWYQQGPGQDPQFLISFYEKMQSDKGSIPDRFSAQQFSDYHSELNMSSLELGDSALYFCASSPRTDNTEAFFGQGTRLTVV.

CDR3 nucleotides: TGTGCCAGCAGCTTCAAGAACACAGATACGCAGTATTTT. This translates into CASSFKNTDTQYF. The rearrangement uses TRBV7-9 and TRBJ2-3; D gene unclear. Germline V gives CDR1 SEHNR, CDR2 FQNEAQ (reference sequence). Trimming left V 3 bases short and J 2 bases short, with 6 bases between. CDR3 size: 13 residues.

The chain carries TRBV9 and TRBJ2-5, with a tentative D call TRBD2 (5 bases). Trimming stripped 0 bases from V and 4 bases from J, with 10 bases between. Germline V gene data show CDR1 as SGDLS and CDR2 as YYNGEE. The CDR3 is 14 residues long. CDR3 protein: CASSVGGLVETQYF. The DNA of the CDR3 is TGTGCCAGCAGCGTAGGAGGGCTAGTAGAGACCCAGTACTTC. The variable domain in full, with the rest retrieved from reference TRBV9 and TRBJ2-5, is DSGVTQTPKHLITATGQRVTLRCSPRSGDLSVYWYQQSLDQGLQFLIQYYNGEERAKGNILERFSAQQFPDLHSELNLSSLELGDSALYFCASSVGGLVETQYFGPGTRLLVL.

The chain is built from TRBV11-2 and TRBJ2-3; tentative D call: TRBD2 (5 bases). The germline V gene encodes CDR1 SGHAT and CDR2 FQNNGV. This CDR3 has 15 residues. V shed 4 bases and J shed 6 bases, with 17 bases lying between them. CDR3 nucleotide sequence: TGTGCCAGCAGCTCAGACGACTATAGCGTCGATACGCAGTATTTT. Translated, it gives CASSSDDYSVDTQYF.

This sequence joins TRBV13 and TRBJ2-2; 11 nucleotides agree with TRBD2. This CDR3 is built from 17 residues. The germline CDR1 and CDR2 sequences are PRHDT and FYEKMQ (reference sequence). The ends lost 4 bases at V and 7 bases at J; junction bases unmatched: 11. The CDR3 nucleotides read TGTGCCAGCAGCTCCGGGACTAGCGGATTTTCGTTCGGGGAGCTGTTTTTT. Encoded protein: CASSSGTSGFSFGELFF.

The chain carries TRBV27 and TRBJ2-5, with 9 bases lining up with TRBD1. V was pared by 4 bases and J by 4 bases, with 1 base of the junction left unmatched. Germline V gives CDR1 MNHEY, CDR2 SMNVEV (reference sequence). The CDR3 runs to 13 residues. The CDR3 region has the DNA TGTGCCAGCAGTTCACAGGGGGCAGAGACCCAGTACTTC. This sequence encodes CASSSQGAETQYF.

This clone was counted a single time. V and J are TRBV13 and TRBJ1-6; D remains unclear. V lost 0 bases and J 0 bases, leaving 6 bases between the germline ends. Germline-derived CDR1 and CDR2 are PRHDT and FYEKMQ (reference sequence). This CDR3 spans 16 amino acids. The CDR3 loop reads CASSLGESSYNSPLHF. In DNA, the CDR3 is TGTGCCAGCAGCTTAGGGGAGAGCTCCTATAATTCACCCCTCCACTTT.

J is TRBJ2-1 and V is TRBV19, with D perhaps TRBD2 (5 bases). The CDR3 contains 13 residues. Trimming removed 6 bases from V and 8 bases from J, with 14 bases in between. Germline V gene lookup returns CDR1 LNHDA and CDR2 SQIVND (reference sequence). The CDR3 sequence: CASSRGLADEQFF. The CDR3 DNA sequence: TGTGCCAGTAGCCGCGGACTGGCGGATGAGCAGTTCTTC.

The genes are TRBV29-1 and TRBJ2-3; TRBD1 matches at 7 bases. The J segment lost 6 bases and the V segment lost 3 bases, leaving 6 bases of the junction unmatched. Germline V gene lookup returns CDR1 SQVTM and CDR2 ANQGSEA. The CDR3 is made up of 13 amino acids. The CDR3 DNA follows: TGCAGCGTTGACACGAGGGGGCTTGATACGCAGTATTTT. It specifies CSVDTRGLDTQYF.

The rearrangement joins TRBV19 to TRBJ1-5; 8 bases fit TRBD1. The CDR3 has 16 amino acids. The V segment lost 4 bases and the J segment 6 bases; nucleotides outside the gene matches: 11. Germline V gene sequence: CDR1 LNHDA, CDR2 SQIVND (reference sequence). This CDR3 is CASSSKDRVYAQPQHF. CDR3 in DNA: TGTGCCAGTAGTAGCAAGGACAGGGTCTACGCTCAGCCCCAGCATTTT.

For this clone: Other DNA sequences from this sample encode an identical CDR3 as well. V is TRBV7-9 and J is TRBJ2-5; D uncertain. Germline CDR1 SEHNR, CDR2 FQNEAQ (reference sequence). The ends were cut back, 5 bases at V and 5 bases at J, with 12 bases in the middle. The CDR3 spans 13 residues. The CDR3 is CASSLSYRETQYF. The CDR3 nucleotides are TGTGCCAGCAGCCTATCATACCGGGAGACCCAGTACTTC.

The genes are TRBV7-9 and TRBJ2-6, with D perhaps TRBD1 (5 bases). CDR1 and CDR2 (germline): SEHNR, FQNEAQ (reference sequence). Trimming cost V 4 bases and J 0 bases, with 10 bases left between them. The CDR3 length is 16 residues. Here the CDR3 DNA reads TGTGCCAGCAGCTCCAGGACAAGCTCTGGGGCCAACGTCCTGACTTTC. It translates to CASSSRTSSGANVLTF.

To note about this clone: Other nucleotide sequences from this sample produce the same CDR3. This sequence joins TRBV6-5 and TRBJ1-1, with D unclear. Trimming pared 5 bases from V and 0 bases from J, leaving 7 bases between. The CDR3 extends over 13 amino acids. The V gene's germline CDR1 is MNHEY and CDR2 SVGAGI. The CDR3 DNA follows: TGTGCCAGCAGTCCTACAGTGAACACTGAAGCTTTCTTT. Translated, it gives CASSPTVNTEAFF.

This rearrangement joins TRBV9 to TRBJ2-1; 10 bases are shared with TRBD1. The V segment lost 0 bases and the J segment 8 bases; nucleotides outside the gene matches: 2. Germline assignment: CDR1 SGDLS and CDR2 YYNGEE. This CDR3 has 14 amino acids. In DNA form, the CDR3 reads TGTGCCAGCAGCGTAGCCGGGACAGGGGATGAGCAGTTCTTC. Protein: CASSVAGTGDEQFF.

V usage is TRBV30 and J usage is TRBJ1-2, with D uncertain. The germline CDR1 and CDR2 sequences are GTSNPN and SVGIG (reference sequence). Trimming removed 3 bases at V and 6 bases at J, with 11 bases between. The CDR3 runs 12 residues. The CDR3: CAWRPIQDGYTF. The CDR3, as DNA: TGTGCCTGGAGACCGATACAAGATGGCTACACCTTC.

The gene calls are TRBV2 and TRBJ2-3, with 9 nucleotides matching TRBD1. The germline V gene encodes CDR1 SNHLY and CDR2 FYNNEI. CDR3 length: 17 residues. V trimming: 2 bases; J trimming: 1 base; junction bases outside the gene matches: 7. This chain's CDR3 is CASSETRTGAGTDTQYF. DNA for the CDR3: TGTGCCAGCAGTGAAACCCGGACAGGGGCCGGCACAGATACGCAGTATTTT.